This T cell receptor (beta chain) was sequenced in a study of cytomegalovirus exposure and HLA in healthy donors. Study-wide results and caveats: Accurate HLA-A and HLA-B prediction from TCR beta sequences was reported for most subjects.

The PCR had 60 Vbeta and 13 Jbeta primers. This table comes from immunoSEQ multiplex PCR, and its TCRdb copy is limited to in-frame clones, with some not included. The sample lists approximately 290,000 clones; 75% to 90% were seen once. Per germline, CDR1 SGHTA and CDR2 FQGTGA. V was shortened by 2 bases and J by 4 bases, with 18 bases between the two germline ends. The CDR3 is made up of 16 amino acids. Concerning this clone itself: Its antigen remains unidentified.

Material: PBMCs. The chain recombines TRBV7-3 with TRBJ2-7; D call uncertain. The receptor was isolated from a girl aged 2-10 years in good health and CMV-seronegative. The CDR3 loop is CASSLRGPRDIYEQYF. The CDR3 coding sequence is TGTGCCAGCAGCTTACGTGGCCCCAGAGACATTTACGAGCAGTACTTC. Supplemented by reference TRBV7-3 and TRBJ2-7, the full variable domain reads GAGVSQTPSNKVTEKGKYVELRCDPISGHTALYWYRQSLGQGPEFLIYFQGTGAADDSGLPNDRFFAVRPEGSVSTLKIQRTERGDSAVYLCASSLRGPRDIYEQYFGPGTRLTVT.